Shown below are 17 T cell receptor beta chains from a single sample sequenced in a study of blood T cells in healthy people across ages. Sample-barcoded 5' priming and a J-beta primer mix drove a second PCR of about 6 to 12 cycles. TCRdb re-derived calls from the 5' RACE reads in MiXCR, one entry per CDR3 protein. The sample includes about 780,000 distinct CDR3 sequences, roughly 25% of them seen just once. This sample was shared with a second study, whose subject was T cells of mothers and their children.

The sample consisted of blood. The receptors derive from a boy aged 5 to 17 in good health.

For the CDR3, the DNA is TGTGCCTGGAGTTCGAGCAATCAGCCCCAGCATTTT. Translating it yields CAWSSSNQPQHF. The chain couples TRBV30 to TRBJ1-5; no definite D call. This CDR3 has 12 residues. Germline V gene data show CDR1 as GTSNPN and CDR2 as SVGIG (reference sequence). The ends were cut back, 2 bases at V and 1 base at J, with 3 bases in the middle.

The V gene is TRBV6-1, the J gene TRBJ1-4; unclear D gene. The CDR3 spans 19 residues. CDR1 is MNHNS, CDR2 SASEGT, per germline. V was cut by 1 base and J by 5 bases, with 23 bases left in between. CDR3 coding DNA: TGTGCCAGCAGTGAAGGGTTGGAGCCTTCAAACTCCTACAATGAAAAACTGTTTTTT. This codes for CASSEGLEPSNSYNEKLFF.

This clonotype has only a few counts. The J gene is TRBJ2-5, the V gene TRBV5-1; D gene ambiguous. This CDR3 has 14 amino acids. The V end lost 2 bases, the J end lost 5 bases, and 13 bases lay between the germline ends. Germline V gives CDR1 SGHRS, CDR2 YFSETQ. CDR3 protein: CASSFPGRAETQYF. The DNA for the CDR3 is TGCGCCAGCAGCTTCCCCGGTAGGGCGGAGACCCAGTACTTC.

CDR3 bases: TGCAGTGCTTCTAGCGGGGGGCCTCTTCCGTCCTACGAGCAGTACTTC. Its translation: CSASSGGPLPSYEQYF. The chain uses TRBV20-1 and TRBJ2-7; the match to TRBD2 covers 11 bases. CDR1 and CDR2 from the germline V gene are DFQATT and SNEGSKA (reference sequence). The CDR3 spans 16 residues. V was pared by 5 bases and J by 1 base, with 10 bases of the junction left unmatched.

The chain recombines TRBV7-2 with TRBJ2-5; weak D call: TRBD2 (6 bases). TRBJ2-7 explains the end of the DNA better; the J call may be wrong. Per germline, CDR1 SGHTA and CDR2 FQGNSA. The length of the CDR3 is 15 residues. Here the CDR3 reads CASRDARDLLYEQYF. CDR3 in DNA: TGTGCCAGCAGGGACGCCCGGGACTTACTCTACGAGCAGTACTTC.

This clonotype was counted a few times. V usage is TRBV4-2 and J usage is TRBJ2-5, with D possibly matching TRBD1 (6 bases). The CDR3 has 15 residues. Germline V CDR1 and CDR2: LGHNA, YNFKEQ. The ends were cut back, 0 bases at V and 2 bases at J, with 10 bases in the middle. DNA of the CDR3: TGTGCCAGCAGCCAAGATGGACAGAGACAAGAGACCCAGTACTTC. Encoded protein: CASSQDGQRQETQYF.

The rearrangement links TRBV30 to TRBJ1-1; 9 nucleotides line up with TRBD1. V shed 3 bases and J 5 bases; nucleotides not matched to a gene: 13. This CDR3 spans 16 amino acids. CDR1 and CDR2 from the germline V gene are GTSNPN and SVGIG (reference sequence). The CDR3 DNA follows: TGTGCCTGGAGGGGGGACAGGGAGATTGGAAGGACTGAAGCTTTCTTT. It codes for CAWRGDREIGRTEAFF.

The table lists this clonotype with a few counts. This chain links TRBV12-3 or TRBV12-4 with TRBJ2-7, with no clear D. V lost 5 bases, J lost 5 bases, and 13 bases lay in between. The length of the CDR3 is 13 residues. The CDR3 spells CASSLILGNEQYF. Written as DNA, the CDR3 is TGTGCCAGCAGTCTTATTTTAGGAAACGAGCAGTACTTC.

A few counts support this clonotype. The CDR3 reads CASSYSVTGYHGYTF. The CDR3 DNA reads as TGTGCCAGCAGTTACTCAGTGACAGGCTACCATGGCTACACCTTC. This chain connects TRBV6-5 to TRBJ1-2; TRBD1 might be the D (6 bases). CDR1 is MNHEY, CDR2 SVGAGI, per germline. This CDR3 is 15 amino acids long. Trimming took 0 bases from V and 6 from J, leaving 14 bases between them.

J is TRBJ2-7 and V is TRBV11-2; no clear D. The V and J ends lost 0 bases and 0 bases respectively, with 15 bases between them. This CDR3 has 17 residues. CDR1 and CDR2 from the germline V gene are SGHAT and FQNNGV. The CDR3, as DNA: TGTGCCAGCAGCTTAGAAGTATTCGCGGCGAGCTCCTACGAGCAGTACTTC. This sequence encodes CASSLEVFAASSYEQYF.

CDR3 amino acids: CASSHLSGGTEAFF. For the CDR3, the DNA is TGTGCCAGCAGCCATCTGTCGGGAGGGACTGAAGCTTTCTTT. The gene calls are TRBV4-2 and TRBJ1-1; D remains unclear. CDR1 is LGHNA and CDR2 is YNFKEQ in the germline V gene. Trimming took 3 bases from V and 5 from J, leaving 13 bases between them. This CDR3 spans 14 amino acids.

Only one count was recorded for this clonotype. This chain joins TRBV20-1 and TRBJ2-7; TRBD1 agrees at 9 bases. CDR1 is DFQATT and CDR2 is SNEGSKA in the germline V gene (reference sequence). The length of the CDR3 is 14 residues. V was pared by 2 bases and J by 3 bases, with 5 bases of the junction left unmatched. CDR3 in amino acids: CSARIGTGFYEQYF. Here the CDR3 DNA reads TGCAGTGCTAGAATCGGGACAGGGTTCTACGAGCAGTACTTC.

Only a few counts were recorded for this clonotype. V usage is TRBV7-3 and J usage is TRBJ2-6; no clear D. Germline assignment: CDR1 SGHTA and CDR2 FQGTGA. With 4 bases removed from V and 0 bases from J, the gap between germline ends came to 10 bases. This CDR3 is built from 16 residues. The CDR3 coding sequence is TGTGCCAGCAGCTCAGGTGGGCCCTCTGGGGCCAACGTCCTGACTTTC. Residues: CASSSGGPSGANVLTF.

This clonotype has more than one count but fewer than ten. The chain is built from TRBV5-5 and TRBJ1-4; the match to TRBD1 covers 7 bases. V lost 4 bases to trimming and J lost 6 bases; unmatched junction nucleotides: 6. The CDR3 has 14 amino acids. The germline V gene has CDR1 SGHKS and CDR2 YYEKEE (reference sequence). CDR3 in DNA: TGTGCCAGCAGCGTCCCGCAGGGGGATGAAAAACTGTTTTTT. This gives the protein CASSVPQGDEKLFF.

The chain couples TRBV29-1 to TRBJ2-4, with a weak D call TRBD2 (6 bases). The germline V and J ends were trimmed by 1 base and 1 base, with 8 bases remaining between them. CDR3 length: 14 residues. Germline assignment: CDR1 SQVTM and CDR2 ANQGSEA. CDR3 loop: CSVEVREAKNIQYF. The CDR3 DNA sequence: TGCAGCGTTGAAGTTCGGGAGGCCAAAAACATTCAGTACTTC.

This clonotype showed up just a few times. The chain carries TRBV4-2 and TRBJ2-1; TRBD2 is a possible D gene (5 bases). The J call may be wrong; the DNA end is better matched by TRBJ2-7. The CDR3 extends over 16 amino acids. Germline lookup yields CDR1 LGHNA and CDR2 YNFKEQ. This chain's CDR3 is CASSQAEGSGAYEQYF. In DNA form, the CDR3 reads TGTGCCAGCAGCCAAGCCGAGGGCAGTGGAGCCTACGAGCAGTACTTC.

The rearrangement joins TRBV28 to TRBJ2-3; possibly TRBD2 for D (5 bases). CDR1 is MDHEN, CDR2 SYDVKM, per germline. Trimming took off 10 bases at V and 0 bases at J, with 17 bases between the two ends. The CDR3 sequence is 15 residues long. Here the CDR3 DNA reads TGTGCCACCCGCTCGAGGGCTCCTAGCACAGATACGCAGTATTTT. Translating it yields CATRSRAPSTDTQYF.